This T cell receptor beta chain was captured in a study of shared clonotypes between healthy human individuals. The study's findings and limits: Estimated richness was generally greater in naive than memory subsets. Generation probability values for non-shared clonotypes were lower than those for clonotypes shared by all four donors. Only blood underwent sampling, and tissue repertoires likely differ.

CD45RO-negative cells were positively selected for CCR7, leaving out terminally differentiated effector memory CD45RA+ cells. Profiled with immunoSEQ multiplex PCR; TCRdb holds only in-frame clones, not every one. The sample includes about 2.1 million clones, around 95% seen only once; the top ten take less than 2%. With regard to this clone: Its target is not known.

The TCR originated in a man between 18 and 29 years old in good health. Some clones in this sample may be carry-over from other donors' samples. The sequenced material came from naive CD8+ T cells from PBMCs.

CDR3 DNA sequence: TGTGCCAGCAGTTTTACACAGGCCCTAGGGACTGAAGCTTTCTTT. Its protein product is CASSFTQALGTEAFF. This chain joins TRBV27 and TRBJ1-1; maybe TRBD1 (5 bases). Between the trimmed V and J ends, which lost 3 bases and 5 bases, there was a span of 16 bases. CDR3 length: 15 residues. CDR1 MNHEY and CDR2 SMNVEV come from the germline V gene (reference sequence).